This paragraph covers one T cell receptor (beta chain) sequence. The antigen is unknown. This specimen belongs to a study of shared clonotypes between healthy human individuals. For every subset, genomic DNA was evenly distributed across several immunoSEQ plates. The repertoire was sequenced with immunoSEQ multiplex PCR; TCRdb's copy has only in-frame clones and lacks some. The table has around 2,000,000 clones, 85% to 95% seen once. Study-wide results and caveats: Incomplete sequencing of sorted subsets was indicated by rarefaction despite large depth. A handful of donors shared 4.5% to 6.5% of their naive CD4 clonotypes.

CDR1 is MRHNA, CDR2 SNTAGT, per germline. The ends were cut back, 5 bases at V and 4 bases at J, with 6 bases in the middle. The CDR3 totals 13 residues. Only Caucasian adults living in Nashville, Tennessee made up the donor group. Sample: naive CD4+ T cells sorted from blood. As for subset: CD45RA+ positively selected. The V and J genes are TRBV6-4 and TRBJ1-6; D is unclear. This receptor was identified in a man between 18 and 35 years old in good health. Here the CDR3 reads CASSFQYNSPLHF. In DNA form, the CDR3 reads TGTGCCAGCAGTTTTCAGTATAATTCACCCCTCCACTTT.